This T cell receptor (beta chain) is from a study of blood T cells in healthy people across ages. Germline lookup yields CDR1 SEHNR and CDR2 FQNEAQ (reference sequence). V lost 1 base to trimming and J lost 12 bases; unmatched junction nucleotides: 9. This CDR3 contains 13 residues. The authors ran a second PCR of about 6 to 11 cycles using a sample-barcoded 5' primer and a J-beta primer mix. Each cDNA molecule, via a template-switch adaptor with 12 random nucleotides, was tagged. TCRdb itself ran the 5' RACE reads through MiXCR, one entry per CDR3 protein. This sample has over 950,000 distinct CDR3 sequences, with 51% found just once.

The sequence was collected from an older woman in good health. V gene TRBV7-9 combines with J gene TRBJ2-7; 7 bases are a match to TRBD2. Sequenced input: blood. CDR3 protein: CASSLGRERGLYF. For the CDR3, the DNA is TGTGCCAGCAGCTTAGGGCGGGAGCGAGGTCTGTACTTC. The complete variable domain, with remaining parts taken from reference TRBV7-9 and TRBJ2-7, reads DTGVSQNPRHKITKRGQNVTFRCDPISEHNRLYWYRQTLGQGPEFLTYFQNEAQLEKSRLLSDRFSAERPKGSFSTLEIQRTEQGDSAMYLCASSLGRERGLYFGPGTRLTVT.